The 9 T cell receptor beta chains below all came from one sample that was sequenced in a study of cytomegalovirus exposure and HLA in healthy donors. PCR was performed using 60 Vbeta and 13 Jbeta primers. The assay was immunoSEQ multiplex PCR, and TCRdb's table has in-frame clones only and misses some. The data hold about 120,000 clones, with more than 65% observed a single time. Sequencing was performed on PBMCs. The receptors derive from a man aged 18-30 years in good health and CMV-seropositive.

V is TRBV7-2 and J is TRBJ2-1, with 9 bases matching TRBD2. This CDR3 comprises 13 residues. The V and J ends lost 8 bases and 4 bases, in that order; junction bases with no gene match: 3. The V gene's germline CDR1 is SGHTA and CDR2 FQGNSA. For the CDR3, the DNA is TGTGCCAGCGCCACTAGCGGGTACAATGAGCAGTTCTTC. Encoded protein: CASATSGYNEQFF.

The chain employs TRBV6-1 and TRBJ1-3; TRBD1 might be the D (5 bases). The germline CDR1 and CDR2 sequences are MNHNS and SASEGT. Trimming stripped 1 base from V and 4 bases from J, with 17 bases between. The CDR3 runs to 17 residues. CDR3 region: CASSEVVLGLGGNTIYF. CDR3 DNA sequence: TGTGCCAGCAGTGAAGTCGTTTTGGGACTGGGAGGAAACACCATATATTTT.

This clone was seen a handful of times. An end of the junction does not agree with germline; a read error may underlie this. The V gene is TRBV7-7, the J gene TRBJ2-5; 9 nucleotides line up with TRBD1. Per germline, CDR1 SSHAT and CDR2 FNYEAQ (reference sequence). The CDR3 is 14 amino acids. This CDR3 is CASSLGQGMETQYF. The CDR3 DNA follows: TGTGCTAGCAGCTTAGGACAGGGGATGGAGACCCAGTACTTC.

The chain links TRBV7-8 to TRBJ1-5; unclear D gene. V was clipped by 3 bases and J by 2 bases, with 5 bases between them. The CDR3 loop spans 13 amino acids. Germline values: CDR1 SGHVS, CDR2 FQNEAQ. The CDR3: CASSFRGNQPQHF. The CDR3, as DNA: TGTGCCAGCAGCTTTCGGGGCAATCAGCCCCAGCATTTT.

V usage is TRBV5-1 and J usage is TRBJ2-5; 10 nucleotides agree with TRBD2. Matching the DNA end better, TRBJ2-7 makes the J call doubtful. Germline lookup yields CDR1 SGHRS and CDR2 YFSETQ. This CDR3 is 18 amino acids long. This CDR3 is CASSLEAGGPSTNYEQYF. The CDR3 DNA follows: TGCGCCAGCAGCTTGGAAGCGGGAGGGCCCTCAACCAACTACGAGCAGTACTTC.

This clone has only one observation. The chain carries TRBV9 and TRBJ1-2; 7 bases match TRBD1. CDR1 is SGDLS and CDR2 is YYNGEE in the germline V gene. Trimming at V came to 5 bases and at J to 8 bases, leaving 18 bases not matched to a gene. CDR3 size: 16 residues. CDR3 residues: CASSLNPNRGISGYTF. The DNA of the CDR3 is TGTGCCAGCAGTCTTAACCCGAACAGGGGAATCAGCGGCTACACCTTC.

The V and J genes are TRBV18 and TRBJ1-5; D not certain. Between the trimmed V and J ends, which lost 2 bases and 4 bases, there was a span of 9 bases. The germline CDR1 and CDR2 sequences are KGHSH and LQKENI. The CDR3 consists of 14 residues. Written as DNA, the CDR3 is TGTGCCAGCTCACCATCCGCAGGAAATCAGCCCCAGCATTTT. Amino acids: CASSPSAGNQPQHF.

This clone was counted a single time. The rearrangement links TRBV4-1 to TRBJ2-7, with 7 bases matching TRBD2. With V trimmed by 1 base and J by 3 bases, 6 bases remained unmatched. CDR3 length: 15 amino acids. CDR1 and CDR2 (germline): MGHRA, YSYEKL. This CDR3 is CASSQAGGTLYEQYF. The CDR3, as DNA: TGCGCCAGCAGCCAAGCGGGGGGTACTCTCTACGAGCAGTACTTC.

The chain carries TRBV30 and TRBJ1-3; possible D gene TRBD1, 5 bases. Germline values: CDR1 GTSNPN, CDR2 SVGIG (reference sequence). The CDR3 spans 15 residues. V lost 0 bases, J lost 2 bases, and 11 bases lay in between. CDR3 nucleotides: TGTGCCTGGAGTGTGGGGGGTACCCCTGGAAACACCATATATTTT. Its translation: CAWSVGGTPGNTIYF.